This entry lists 4 T cell receptor beta chains sequenced from one sample in a study of blood T cell repertoires in COVID-19. Sequencing was performed with immunoSEQ multiplex PCR; in TCRdb, only in-frame clones are kept and a portion is missing. The data contain 300,000 to 400,000 clones, around 90% of them singletons. Sequencing was carried out using peripheral blood. These receptors all stem from a man aged 30-40 years with COVID-19, enrolled during active disease.

The chain couples TRBV24-1 to TRBJ2-3; 10 nucleotides agree with TRBD2. The germline V gene has CDR1 KGHDR and CDR2 SFDVKD. With 5 bases clipped from V and 5 bases from J, the junction kept 6 bases outside the gene matches. The CDR3 covers 15 residues. Here the CDR3 DNA reads TGTGCCACCAGTGGGCTAGCGGGAGTTCGAGATACGCAGTATTTT. Protein: CATSGLAGVRDTQYF.

The rearrangement uses TRBV4-3 and TRBJ1-5; the D is unclear. The CDR3 is 14 amino acids. Germline V lookup: CDR1 LGHNA, CDR2 YSLEER. The V end was cut by 0 bases, the J end by 2 bases, with 5 bases between. CDR3: CASSQDLGNQPQHF. CDR3 bases: TGCGCCAGCAGCCAAGACTTAGGCAATCAGCCCCAGCATTTT.

V and J are TRBV24-1 and TRBJ2-1; D perhaps matches TRBD1 (5 bases). Germline V gene lookup returns CDR1 KGHDR and CDR2 SFDVKD. Trimming took 6 bases from V and 7 from J, leaving 15 bases between them. The CDR3 runs 14 residues. The CDR3 nucleotides are TGTGCCACCAGTTCCTCCCAGGGTAGGAATGAGCAGTTCTTC. It specifies CATSSSQGRNEQFF.

The rearrangement uses TRBV19 and TRBJ2-5, with D possibly matching TRBD1 (7 bases). Trimming cost V 4 bases and J 4 bases, with 22 bases left between them. Germline V gene data show CDR1 as LNHDA and CDR2 as SQIVND (reference sequence). The CDR3 sequence is 17 residues long. As DNA, the CDR3 is TGTGCCAGTAGTACCGCGACTGACAGGGAGGCGGGAGAGACCCAGTACTTC. It yields the protein CASSTATDREAGETQYF.